The next 29 T cell receptor beta chains were all read from a single sample in a study of shared T cell receptors in the human thymus (dated by TCRdb to about 2021). The library was built by means of the immunoSEQ multiplex PCR assay. TCRdb retrieved this table from immuneACCESS and kept in-frame rearrangements only. Not all clones are present; in checked studies, unresolved V genes account for under half, and no reason is known for the remainder. This sample gives 500,000 to 550,000 clones in total; 75% to 85% of them show up just once. The ten largest account for about 0.014% of the sample. These data were also filed under a second study, of human thymus T cells.

Material for sequencing was thymocytes. Receptor source: a boy under three years old with a congenital heart defect. Donor details come from another sample of the same person, matched by shared clones.

V and J are TRBV4-2 and TRBJ2-7; 9 bases line up with TRBD2. The V gene's germline CDR1 is LGHNA and CDR2 YNFKEQ. Losses at the gene ends were 0 bases for V and 3 bases for J; bases not matched to a gene: 12. This CDR3 contains 18 residues. The CDR3 nucleotides read TGTGCCAGCAGCCAAGATAGGTTGGGGCTAGCGGGATGCTACGAGCAGTACTTC. Protein: CASSQDRLGLAGCYEQYF.

The chain joins TRBV2 to TRBJ2-3, with TRBD1 matching over 8 bases. Germline V gene data show CDR1 as SNHLY and CDR2 as FYNNEI. Trimming at V came to 3 bases and at J to 6 bases, leaving 5 bases not matched to a gene. This CDR3 has 14 amino acids. The CDR3 DNA reads as TGTGCCAGCAGTGACCCCAGGGGGCTCGATACGCAGTATTTT. Translation gives CASSDPRGLDTQYF. Filled out from reference TRBV2 and TRBJ2-3, the complete variable domain reads EPEVTQTPSHQVTQMGQEVILRCVPISNHLYFYWYRQILGQKVEFLVSFYNNEISEKSEIFDDQFSVERPDGSNFTLKIRSTKLEDSAMYFCASSDPRGLDTQYFGPGTRLTVL.

The chain joins TRBV5-4 to TRBJ1-1, with D perhaps TRBD1 (5 bases). This CDR3 has 16 residues. V lost 1 base, J lost 6 bases, and 19 bases lay in between. The V gene's germline CDR1 is SGHNT and CDR2 YYREEE (reference sequence). The CDR3 DNA sequence: TGTGCCAGCAGCTTGACGAATTGGCAGGGAAAACCTGAAGCTTTCTTT. Translating it yields CASSLTNWQGKPEAFF.

The J gene is TRBJ1-6, the V gene TRBV6-1; D unresolved. The CDR3 consists of 12 residues. V lost 6 bases to trimming and J lost 9 bases, with 9 bases between them. CDR1 is MNHNS, CDR2 SASEGT, per germline. The CDR3 region has the DNA TGTGCCAGCAGGCATCCTAGTTCACCCCTCCACTTT. It yields the protein CASRHPSSPLHF.

This rearrangement joins TRBV6-4 to TRBJ2-6; D gene ambiguous. Germline V lookup: CDR1 MRHNA, CDR2 SNTAGT. The CDR3 has 14 residues. V gave up 5 bases and J gave up 2 bases, with 7 bases separating them. The CDR3: CASSLAAGANVLTF. The CDR3 DNA reads as TGTGCCAGCAGTTTGGCAGCTGGGGCCAACGTCCTGACTTTC.

The sample holds a few counts of this clone. The CDR3 loop reads CASSPRTPTWYAKNIQYF. Here the CDR3 DNA reads TGTGCCAGCAGTCCAAGGACTCCTACGTGGTATGCCAAAAACATTCAGTACTTC. The chain combines TRBV28 with TRBJ2-4, with a weak D call TRBD2 (5 bases). V was pared by 5 bases and J by 1 base, with 21 bases between. CDR3 size: 18 residues. Germline CDR1 is MDHEN and CDR2 is SYDVKM.

V is TRBV4-1 and J is TRBJ1-4; maybe TRBD1 (5 bases). Trimming stripped 1 base from V and 3 bases from J, with 6 bases between. The CDR3 runs to 14 residues. The V gene's germline CDR1 is MGHRA and CDR2 YSYEKL. Written as DNA, the CDR3 is TGCGCCAGCAGCCAAGTAGGGGCTAATGAAAAACTGTTTTTT. Translation: CASSQVGANEKLFF.

This rearrangement joins TRBV9 to TRBJ2-7; a possible D gene is TRBD2 (6 bases). The germline CDR1 and CDR2 sequences are SGDLS and YYNGEE. The length of the CDR3 is 14 residues. V lost 3 bases to trimming and J lost 5 bases, with 15 bases between them. The CDR3: CASSAVGRANEQYF. The CDR3 nucleotides are TGTGCCAGCAGCGCCGTCGGGAGAGCGAACGAGCAGTACTTC.

The chain joins TRBV28 to TRBJ1-4; TRBD1 might be the D (6 bases). The CDR3 is 14 amino acids. V lost 6 bases to trimming and J lost 8 bases, with 16 bases between them. Germline V lookup: CDR1 MDHEN, CDR2 SYDVKM. CDR3 in DNA: TGTGCCAGCAGCAATACCGGGGGGCGGGAAAAACTGTTTTTT. It specifies CASSNTGGREKLFF.

The rearrangement links TRBV27 to TRBJ1-1; D possibly corresponds to TRBD1 (5 bases). V was pared by 6 bases and J by 1 base, with 9 bases between. The CDR3 is made up of 13 amino acids. From germline, CDR1 is MNHEY and CDR2 SMNVEV (reference sequence). CDR3 amino acids: CASRKTGNTEAFF. In DNA form, the CDR3 reads TGTGCCAGCAGAAAAACAGGGAACACTGAAGCTTTCTTT.

J is TRBJ1-5 and V is TRBV10-2; TRBD1 matches at 9 bases. CDR1 is WSHSY and CDR2 is SAAADI in the germline V gene. The CDR3 has 15 amino acids. V lost 6 bases, J lost 7 bases, and 10 bases stayed unmatched. The CDR3 nucleotides read TGCGCCAGCAGACACAGGGGGCAACAATGGCAGCCCCAGCATTTT. It yields the protein CASRHRGQQWQPQHF.

V and J are TRBV5-6 and TRBJ1-2, with 9 bases aligning to TRBD1. Germline-derived CDR1 and CDR2 are SGHDT and YYEEEE. The CDR3 has 14 amino acids. V trimming: 3 bases; J trimming: 4 bases; junction bases outside the gene matches: 4. The CDR3 DNA follows: TGTGCCAGCAGCTACACGGACAGGGGCTATGGCTACACCTTC. Amino acid sequence: CASSYTDRGYGYTF.

On this clone itself: Distinct nucleotide sequences in the sample also encode this CDR3. J is TRBJ2-1 and V is TRBV9; 12 bases fit TRBD2. V was clipped by 2 bases and J by 4 bases; unmatched bases: 4. Germline loops: CDR1 SGDLS, CDR2 YYNGEE. This CDR3 has 16 amino acids. CDR3 region: CASSVVGTSGYNEQFF. For the CDR3, the DNA is TGTGCCAGCAGCGTGGTTGGGACTAGCGGGTACAATGAGCAGTTCTTC.

V usage is TRBV29-1 and J usage is TRBJ1-1; tentatively, D is TRBD1 (5 bases). V lost 4 bases and J 7 bases, leaving 13 bases between the germline ends. The CDR3 length is 12 residues. Per the germline V gene, CDR1 is SQVTM and CDR2 is ANQGSEA. The CDR3, as DNA: TGCAGCGTTGTAACAGGACCCTATGAAGCTTTCTTT. Translation gives CSVVTGPYEAFF.

The CDR3 sequence is CASRSPGLAGGTDTQYF. In DNA form, the CDR3 reads TGTGCCAGCAGATCCCCCGGACTAGCGGGAGGTACAGATACGCAGTATTTT. The rearrangement uses TRBV11-2 and TRBJ2-3, with 14 positions matching TRBD2. J was trimmed by 3 bases and V by 6 bases; bases with no gene match: 8. The CDR3 contains 17 residues. Germline V gives CDR1 SGHAT, CDR2 FQNNGV.

This sequence joins TRBV30 and TRBJ2-1; 8 bases are a match to TRBD1. V lost 0 bases and J lost 0; bases outside the gene matches: 10. CDR1 and CDR2 from the germline V gene are GTSNPN and SVGIG (reference sequence). The CDR3 loop spans 18 amino acids. The CDR3 reads CAWSVPHPTGDSYNEQFF. CDR3 DNA: TGTGCCTGGAGTGTACCCCATCCGACAGGGGACTCCTACAATGAGCAGTTCTTC.

The rearrangement links TRBV4-3 to TRBJ1-4; D possibly corresponds to TRBD1 (6 bases). CDR3 length equals 17 residues. Germline V gene lookup returns CDR1 LGHNA and CDR2 YSLEER. V was shortened by 0 bases and J by 5 bases, with 16 bases between the two germline ends. The CDR3 coding sequence is TGCGCCAGCAGCCAAGAACGGGGGGCGGGGGGAAATGAAAAACTGTTTTTT. Translating it yields CASSQERGAGGNEKLFF.

CDR3 amino acids: CTSSQDPKNRRNTEAFF. Here the CDR3 DNA reads TGCACCAGCAGCCAAGATCCCAAGAACAGGAGGAACACTGAAGCTTTCTTT. The rearrangement joins TRBV1 to TRBJ1-1; TRBD1, the table's D call, was not compared with the DNA. TRBV1 is recorded as a pseudogene. CDR3 length: 17 amino acids.

The gene calls are TRBV6-4 and TRBJ2-7; maybe TRBD1 (5 bases). V shed 0 bases and J shed 7 bases, with 13 bases lying between them. This CDR3 has 14 residues. From germline, CDR1 is MRHNA and CDR2 SNTAGT. The CDR3 loop is CASSDSRGISEQYF. As DNA, the CDR3 is TGTGCCAGCAGTGACTCAAGGGGTATATCGGAGCAGTACTTC.

The chain combines TRBV12-5 with TRBJ2-5; D is possibly TRBD1 (6 bases). V lost 6 bases and J 5 bases, leaving 13 bases between the germline ends. The CDR3 totals 13 residues. Looked up from germline, CDR1 is LGHNT and CDR2 is FRNRAP. The CDR3 DNA follows: TGTGCTAGTGGACGGGCAGGGGTCGAGACCCAGTACTTC. Amino acid sequence: CASGRAGVETQYF.

This chain uses TRBV19 with TRBJ2-7, with TRBD1 identical over 9 bases. Germline CDR1 is LNHDA and CDR2 is SQIVND (reference sequence). The CDR3 is 14 amino acids. V shed 5 bases, J shed 6 bases, and the junction held 8 bases outside the gene matches. CDR3: CASSGPGTGLEQYF. The CDR3 nucleotides read TGTGCCAGTAGTGGCCCAGGGACAGGGCTCGAGCAGTACTTC.

The chain employs TRBV6-1 and TRBJ1-1; D unclear. CDR1 is MNHNS, CDR2 SASEGT, per germline. This CDR3 comprises 15 residues. With 1 base removed from V and 2 bases from J, the gap between germline ends came to 11 bases. CDR3 sequence (DNA): TGTGCCAGCAGTGAAGTGGGCAGAGAAAACACTGAAGCTTTCTTT. Translation: CASSEVGRENTEAFF.

Regarding this clone: This same CDR3 is encoded by further DNA sequences in the sample. This chain connects TRBV6-6 to TRBJ2-7, with 7 bases aligning to TRBD2. The CDR3 totals 16 residues. Germline trimming cut 5 bases from V and 2 bases from J; bases unmatched to any gene: 12. Germline V CDR1 and CDR2: MNHNY, SVGAGI (reference sequence). The CDR3 bases are TGTGCCAGCAGTGCACCCCCGGGACTAAAGACCTACGAGCAGTACTTC. Residues: CASSAPPGLKTYEQYF.

The V and J genes are TRBV28 and TRBJ2-2; D is unresolved. Germline assignment: CDR1 MDHEN and CDR2 SYDVKM. There are 12 residues in the CDR3. Trimming took 10 bases from V and 0 from J, leaving 6 bases between them. The CDR3 DNA sequence: TGTGCCATCCTCCCGAACACCGGGGAGCTGTTTTTT. As protein: CAILPNTGELFF.

The gene calls are TRBV7-6 and TRBJ2-1, with 7 bases that match TRBD2. V dropped 1 base and J dropped 4; count of bases not matched to a gene: 13. The length of the CDR3 is 18 residues. CDR1 SGHVS and CDR2 FNYEAQ come from the germline V gene. CDR3 residues: CASSLGGSSGEGYNEQFF. The CDR3 DNA is TGTGCCAGCAGCTTAGGTGGTTCTAGCGGAGAGGGTTACAATGAGCAGTTCTTC.

The gene calls are TRBV27 and TRBJ1-5; no firm D call. This CDR3 region has 13 residues. The germline CDR1 and CDR2 sequences are MNHEY and SMNVEV (reference sequence). V gave up 3 bases and J gave up 4 bases, with 7 bases separating them. This chain's CDR3 is CASSFSVNQPQHF. In nucleotides, the CDR3 is TGTGCCAGCAGTTTTTCCGTTAATCAGCCCCAGCATTTT.

V gene TRBV27 combines with J gene TRBJ2-3; TRBD2 matches at 7 bases. After removal of 6 bases from V and 2 bases from J, the junction contained 2 bases not matched to a gene. There are 13 residues in the CDR3. Germline V gives CDR1 MNHEY, CDR2 SMNVEV (reference sequence). The CDR3 protein is CASRGGVTDTQYF. In nucleotides, the CDR3 is TGTGCCAGCAGGGGGGGGGTCACAGATACGCAGTATTTT.

The rearrangement joins TRBV14 to TRBJ2-3; 7 nucleotides agree with TRBD2. The CDR3 length is 15 residues. Trimming cost V 4 bases and J 0 bases; bases outside gene matches: 4. The germline CDR1 and CDR2 sequences are SGHDN and FVKESK. The chain's CDR3 is CASSPSGMSTDTQYF. The CDR3 DNA is TGTGCCAGCAGCCCCAGCGGGATGAGCACAGATACGCAGTATTTT. Full variable domain (rest looked up from reference TRBV14 and TRBJ2-3): EAGVTQFPSHSVIEKGQTVTLRCDPISGHDNLYWYRRVMGKEIKFLLHFVKESKQDESGMPNNRFLAERTGGTYSTLKVQPAELEDSGVYFCASSPSGMSTDTQYFGPGTRLTVL.

The chain joins TRBV15 to TRBJ1-5; TRBD1 might be the D (6 bases). Germline CDR1 and CDR2: LNHNV and YYDKDF (reference sequence). The CDR3 covers 16 residues. Trimming took 1 base from V and 1 from J, leaving 11 bases between them. The CDR3 loop is CATSRVAGESNQPQHF. CDR3 bases: TGTGCCACCAGCAGAGTGGCAGGGGAGAGCAATCAGCCCCAGCATTTT.